What follows are 3 T cell receptor beta chains derived from one specimen sequenced in a study of blood T cell repertoires in COVID-19. Libraries were prepared by immunoSEQ multiplex PCR; TCRdb keeps only in-frame clonotypes and omits some of them. The table shows about 140,000 clones, with roughly 80% occurring only once. The material sequenced was peripheral blood. The receptors were gathered from a woman aged 60-75 years with acute or convalescent COVID-19.

V usage is TRBV7-2 and J usage is TRBJ1-1, with TRBD1 matching 10 bases. CDR3 length: 17 residues. Trimming removed 2 bases from V and 4 bases from J; junction bases left unmatched: 10. Germline lookup yields CDR1 SGHTA and CDR2 FQGNSA. The CDR3 sequence: CASSLLWTGGAGTEAFF. The CDR3 coding sequence is TGTGCCAGCAGCTTACTCTGGACAGGGGGTGCAGGCACTGAAGCTTTCTTT.

This sequence joins TRBV3-1 (or the pseudogene TRBV3-2) and TRBJ2-5, with TRBD2 matching 7 bases. This CDR3 comprises 16 residues. Germline values: CDR1 LGHDT, CDR2 YNNKEL (reference sequence). J lost 1 base, V lost 1 base, and 6 bases had no gene match. The CDR3 DNA is TGTGCCAGCAGCCAAGGGGCTAGCGGAGCCCAAGAGACCCAGTACTTC. This codes for CASSQGASGAQETQYF.

The rearrangement joins TRBV19 to TRBJ2-3, with TRBD1 identical over 8 bases. Germline lookup yields CDR1 LNHDA and CDR2 SQIVND (reference sequence). J lost 4 bases, V lost 2 bases, and 8 bases had no gene match. The CDR3 consists of 16 residues. The CDR3 loop reads CASSIIGAGGADTQYF. Written as DNA, the CDR3 is TGTGCCAGTAGTATAATCGGGGCAGGGGGCGCAGATACGCAGTATTTT.